The T cell receptor beta chain described here comes from a study of shared clonotypes between healthy human individuals. Study-wide points: Depth of sequencing was expected to influence donor clonotype sharing. Generally, naive subsets (rather than memory subsets) showed larger estimated richness.

To note about this clone: The target antigen is unknown.

Sequencing used immunoSEQ multiplex PCR; TCRdb keeps in-frame clones, though not all of them. The sample holds a few hundred thousand clones, less than 98% seen once. CDR1 and CDR2 from the germline V gene are LNHDA and SQIVND (reference sequence). CDR3 length: 15 residues. The rearrangement joins TRBV19 to TRBJ2-5; D is perhaps TRBD2 (6 bases). The J call may be mistaken, given a closer DNA end match to TRBJ2-7. The sequencing input was naive CD4+ T cells sorted from blood. Subset of the sample: CD45RA+ positively selected. The sequence was collected from a woman aged 25 to 39 in good health. CDR3 sequence (DNA): TGTGCCAGCAGAAAAGGAGGGGAGGATCCCTACGAGCAGTACTTC. Residues: CASRKGGEDPYEQYF.